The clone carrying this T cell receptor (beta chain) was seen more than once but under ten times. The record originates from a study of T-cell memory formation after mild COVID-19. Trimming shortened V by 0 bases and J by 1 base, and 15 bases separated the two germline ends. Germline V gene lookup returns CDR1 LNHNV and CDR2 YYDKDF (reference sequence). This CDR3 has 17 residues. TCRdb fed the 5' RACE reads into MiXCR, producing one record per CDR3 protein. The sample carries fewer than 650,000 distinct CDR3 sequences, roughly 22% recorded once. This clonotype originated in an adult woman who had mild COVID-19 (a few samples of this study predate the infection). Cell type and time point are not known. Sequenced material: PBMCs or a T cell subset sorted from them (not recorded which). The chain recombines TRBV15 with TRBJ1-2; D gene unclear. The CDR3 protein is CATSRDSQAPFNYGYTF. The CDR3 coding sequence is TGTGCCACCAGCAGAGATTCTCAGGCTCCTTTTAACTATGGCTACACCTTC.